A selection of T cell receptor beta chains follows, all from one sample in a study of blood T cell repertoires in COVID-19. Profiling relied on immunoSEQ multiplex PCR, and the TCRdb table lists in-frame clones only, not all of them. The profile covers more than 50,000 clones, with 65% to 75% appearing a single time and roughly 28% taken by the ten largest. Sequencing input: peripheral blood. Receptors originate from a woman over 75 with acute or convalescent COVID-19. The CDR3 runs from the conserved cysteine through the conserved F or W. Each record gives: D gene, J gene, clone size, V gene, CDR3 DNA, CDR3 protein. D genes are given only for firm matches. The size of a clone is reported for some rows only, either as once, few or many, or as a class for expanded clones.

D: TRBD1
J: TRBJ2-7
size: -
V: TRBV5-1
DNA: TGCGCCAGCAGCAGGGGACAGGCGGTCTACGAGCAGTACTTC
CDR3: CASSRGQAVYEQYF

D: -
J: TRBJ1-5
size: -
V: TRBV7-9
DNA: TGTGCCAGCAGCCACAGGGTTGGTGTTGGCAGGTATAGCAATCAGCCCCAGCATTTT
CDR3: CASSHRVGVGRYSNQPQHF

D: -
J: TRBJ2-5
size: -
V: TRBV19
DNA: TGTGCCAGTAGTGTCCGGGCCGAGGGATGGGGGACCCAGTACTTC
CDR3: CASSVRAEGWGTQYF

D: -
J: TRBJ1-4
size: -
V: TRBV5-1
DNA: TGCGCCAGCAGCTTATCAGGGAGCGGGGAAAAACTGTTTTTT
CDR3: CASSLSGSGEKLFF

D: TRBD2
J: TRBJ2-7
size: -
V: TRBV7-9
DNA: TGTGCCAGCAGCTTAGTAGGTTTTGGGACTAGCCCGTACGAGCAGTACTTC
CDR3: CASSLVGFGTSPYEQYF

D: TRBD1
J: TRBJ2-7
size: once
V: TRBV15
DNA: TGTGCCACCAGCAGAGGCCCAACCGGGACAGCCTCCTACGAGCAGTACTTC
CDR3: CATSRGPTGTASYEQYF

D: -
J: TRBJ2-7
size: -
V: TRBV7-8
DNA: TGTGCCAGCAGCCCCCGAGGCCCAGGAGGCCACTTC
CDR3: CASSPRGPGGHF

D: -
J: TRBJ1-2
size: -
V: TRBV10-3
DNA: TGTGCCATCCAGGACAGCTATGGCTACACCTTC
CDR3: CAIQDSYGYTF

D: -
J: TRBJ2-1
size: -
V: TRBV18
DNA: TGTGCCAGCTCACCAGCGGGCAATGAGCAGTTCTTC
CDR3: CASSPAGNEQFF

D: -
J: TRBJ2-7
size: few
V: TRBV6-5
DNA: TGTGCCAGCAGGCGGGAACGGAACGGCGAGCAGTACTTC
CDR3: CASRRERNGEQYF

D: TRBD1
J: TRBJ1-1
size: few
V: TRBV19
DNA: TGTGCCAGTAGTATAGGGGGGACAGGGGGCGGTGGAGCTTTCTTT
CDR3: CASSIGGTGGGGAFF

D: TRBD1
J: TRBJ1-2
size: -
V: TRBV28
DNA: TGTGCCAGCAGTGGGTTAGGGGGCGGAGGCTATGGCTACACCTTC
CDR3: CASSGLGGGGYGYTF

D: TRBD1
J: TRBJ2-2
size: -
V: TRBV5-4
DNA: TGTGCCAGCAGCCTTAAACAGGGGAACGGGGAGCTGTTTTTT
CDR3: CASSLKQGNGELFF

D: -
J: TRBJ1-5
size: -
V: TRBV11-3
DNA: TGTGCCAGCAGCTTAGGTTTCGGGGATCAGCCCCAGCATTTT
CDR3: CASSLGFGDQPQHF

D: TRBD1
J: TRBJ1-5
size: -
V: TRBV4-2
DNA: TGTGCCAGCAGCCAAGAAGGGACAGTCAATCAGCCCCAGCATTTT
CDR3: CASSQEGTVNQPQHF

D: -
J: TRBJ1-4
size: many
V: TRBV5-6
DNA: TGTGCCAGCAGCCAACGGGCGGACCCGGGGGAAAAACTGTTTTTT
CDR3: CASSQRADPGEKLFF

D: TRBD1
J: TRBJ2-5
size: -
V: TRBV2
DNA: TGTGCCAGCAACCGGGACAGGGGTATGGAGACCCAGTACTTC
CDR3: CASNRDRGMETQYF

D: TRBD1
J: TRBJ1-2
size: -
V: TRBV11-3
DNA: TGTGCCAGCAGTTCTCCGGGACAGGGTAGAAACCACTTCTATGGCTACACCTTC
CDR3: CASSSPGQGRNHFYGYTF

D: TRBD1
J: TRBJ2-3
size: few
V: TRBV11-3
DNA: TGTGCCAGCAGCCCTCGACAGGGGGCTACAGATACGCAGTATTTT
CDR3: CASSPRQGATDTQYF

D: -
J: TRBJ2-3
size: -
V: TRBV9
DNA: TGTGCCAGCAGCGTAGCTAGCGACACAGATACGCAGTATTTT
CDR3: CASSVASDTDTQYF

D: -
J: TRBJ1-2
size: -
V: TRBV11-2
DNA: TGTGCCAGCAGCTTAGGGGGGCCGAATGGCTACACCTTC
CDR3: CASSLGGPNGYTF

D: TRBD2
J: TRBJ2-3
size: -
V: TRBV5-4
DNA: TGTGCCAGCAGCGACGAGCGGGGAAGCACAGATACGCAGTATTTT
CDR3: CASSDERGSTDTQYF

D: TRBD1
J: TRBJ1-3
size: -
V: TRBV7-9
DNA: TGTGCCAGCAGTTCCGGGACAGGGAGCTCTGGAAACACCATATATTTT
CDR3: CASSSGTGSSGNTIYF

D: -
J: TRBJ1-1
size: -
V: TRBV14
DNA: TGTGCCAGCAGCCAAGATTCTGGGGTCAGGGTGGCCGAAGCTTTCTTT
CDR3: CASSQDSGVRVAEAFF

D: -
J: TRBJ1-1
size: many
V: TRBV7-8
DNA: TGTGCCAGCAGCTTAGGGGGGGTCACTGAAGCTTTCTTT
CDR3: CASSLGGVTEAFF

D: -
J: TRBJ1-3
size: -
V: TRBV19
DNA: TGTGCCAGTAGTATAGCACTTTACGGCTCTGGAAACACCATATATTTT
CDR3: CASSIALYGSGNTIYF

D: TRBD2
J: TRBJ2-1
size: -
V: TRBV30
DNA: TGTGCCTGGATAGGGACTAGCGGGTACAATGAGCAGTTCTTC
CDR3: CAWIGTSGYNEQFF

D: TRBD1
J: TRBJ2-1
size: -
V: TRBV24-1
DNA: TGTGCCACCCAGGACAGGGTAAATGAGCAGTTCTTC
CDR3: CATQDRVNEQFF

D: TRBD1
J: TRBJ2-7
size: -
V: TRBV4-3
DNA: TGCGCCAGCAGCCAACTATCGACAGGGTCCTACGAGCAGTACTTC
CDR3: CASSQLSTGSYEQYF

D: -
J: TRBJ2-7
size: medium-sized
V: TRBV6-2/TRBV6-3
DNA: TGTGCCAGCAGTCTGCAACTCGAGGTTTACGAGCAGTACTTC
CDR3: CASSLQLEVYEQYF

D: TRBD2
J: TRBJ2-7
size: -
V: TRBV7-9
DNA: TGTGCCAGCAGCGTTACTAGCGGACCTTTTTTCGAGCAGTACTTC
CDR3: CASSVTSGPFFEQYF

D: TRBD1
J: TRBJ1-5
size: -
V: TRBV10-3
DNA: TGTGCCATCAGCCTCGACAGGGCCCAGCCCCAGCATTTT
CDR3: CAISLDRAQPQHF

D: -
J: TRBJ2-5
size: -
V: TRBV29-1
DNA: TGCAGCGTTGAAGCCCCACAGCGGGCCCAGTACTTC
CDR3: CSVEAPQRAQYF

D: -
J: TRBJ1-2
size: -
V: TRBV28
DNA: TGTGCCAGCAGAACACAACAGGGTTACGTCTATGGCTACACCTTC
CDR3: CASRTQQGYVYGYTF

D: TRBD2
J: TRBJ2-1
size: few
V: TRBV4-2
DNA: TGTGCCAGCAGTCGTAGCGGGACCCAGGGTAATGAGCAGTTCTTC
CDR3: CASSRSGTQGNEQFF

D: TRBD2
J: TRBJ2-5
size: -
V: TRBV6-5
DNA: TGTGCCAGCAGTCGGACTAGCGGCCAAGAGACCCAGTACTTC
CDR3: CASSRTSGQETQYF

D: TRBD1
J: TRBJ2-7
size: -
V: TRBV28
DNA: TGTGCCAGCAGGGGACAGCGCTACGAGCAGTACTTC
CDR3: CASRGQRYEQYF

D: -
J: TRBJ2-3
size: -
V: TRBV19
DNA: TGTGCCAGTAGTCCGGGACACCCAGATACGCAGTATTTT
CDR3: CASSPGHPDTQYF

D: TRBD2
J: TRBJ2-7
size: -
V: TRBV4-2
DNA: TGTGCCAGCAGCCAAGAGGGGCTAGCGGGAGGGTACGAGCAGTACTTC
CDR3: CASSQEGLAGGYEQYF

D: TRBD1
J: TRBJ1-1
size: few
V: TRBV11-2
DNA: TGTGCCAGCAGCCCGGACAGGGATGCTGAAGCTTTCTTT
CDR3: CASSPDRDAEAFF

D: TRBD2
J: TRBJ2-3
size: -
V: TRBV5-8
DNA: TGTGCCAGCAGCTTCCAAGCGGGAGGCCTCACAGATACGCAGTATTTT
CDR3: CASSFQAGGLTDTQYF

D: -
J: TRBJ1-2
size: -
V: TRBV3-1/TRBV3-2
DNA: TGTGCCAGCAGCCAAGGTACAGGTAGCTATGGCTACACCTTC
CDR3: CASSQGTGSYGYTF

D: -
J: TRBJ1-4
size: -
V: TRBV10-2
DNA: TGCGCCAGCAGTGACTACAGTGCAACTAATGAAAAACTGTTTTTT
CDR3: CASSDYSATNEKLFF

D: TRBD2
J: TRBJ2-5
size: -
V: TRBV7-3
DNA: TGTGCCAGCGGCGTCAGGGAGGGGGAGACCCAGTACTTC
CDR3: CASGVREGETQYF

D: -
J: TRBJ1-2
size: once
V: TRBV6-5
DNA: TGTGCCAGCAGGCCCGGGGGGTATGGCTACACCTTC
CDR3: CASRPGGYGYTF

D: TRBD1
J: TRBJ2-7
size: -
V: TRBV27
DNA: TGTGCCAGCAGTCTAGCCGGGACAGGCGGGTTTGAGCAGTACTTC
CDR3: CASSLAGTGGFEQYF

D: TRBD2
J: TRBJ2-2
size: -
V: TRBV4-2
DNA: TGTGCCAGCAGCCAAGATATGGCGGGAGGGGCTAACACCGGGGAGCTGTTTTTT
CDR3: CASSQDMAGGANTGELFF

D: -
J: TRBJ1-1
size: -
V: TRBV28
DNA: TGTGCCAGCAGTGAGGGGAGGGGGACCACTGAAGCTTTCTTT
CDR3: CASSEGRGTTEAFF

D: -
J: TRBJ2-6
size: -
V: TRBV6-6
DNA: TGTGCCAGAAGGGGCCGACCGATCTCTGGGGCCAACGTCCTGACTTTC
CDR3: CARRGRPISGANVLTF